This T cell receptor (beta chain) was profiled in a study of T cells after yellow fever vaccination. The study, taken as a whole, reports: Some clonotypes, a small share, were shared between CD4 and CD8 compartments.

Germline values: CDR1 SGHTA, CDR2 FQGTGA. CDR3 length equals 16 residues. With 2 bases clipped from V and 2 bases from J, the junction kept 3 bases outside the gene matches. Universal primer sites and UMIs were introduced during 5'RACE template-switching synthesis of TCR cDNA. MiXCR, run by TCRdb on the 5' RACE reads, gives a single entry per CDR3 protein. The repertoire has 250,000 to 350,000 distinct CDR3 sequences, 6.8% of them found once; the top ten carry 18%. This clonotype has more than one count but fewer than ten. Antigen: not known. The chain has TRBV7-3 and TRBJ2-3; 11 bases agree with TRBD2. This sample comprised PBMCs, obtained about 41 days after the first yellow fever vaccination. This TCR was sampled from a man aged 18 to 30 who received the YFV17D yellow fever vaccine. In nucleotides, the CDR3 is TGTGCCAGCAGCTTACTGACTAGCGGGGTCACAGATACGCAGTATTTT. It encodes CASSLLTSGVTDTQYF.